The entry below gives a single T cell receptor beta chain sequence along with its context. The antigen is undetermined. A multiplex PCR was run with 60 Vbeta primers and 13 Jbeta primers. Profiled with immunoSEQ multiplex PCR; TCRdb holds only in-frame clones, not every one. The sample has under 150,000 clones, less than 80% seen once; the top ten hold roughly 4.2%. This sample was included in a study of cytomegalovirus exposure and HLA in healthy donors. General observations from the study: Later analysis demonstrated an association between a missense DCLRE1C variant and TCR beta V- and J-gene trimming. The productive fraction for most TCR beta V segments was about 87% or about 30% in an earlier analysis. Upon later analysis, HLA-associated TCR beta chains proved more clonally expanded than other, equally common chains. The later analysis indicated that the majority of CMV-associated TCR beta chains appeared HLA-restricted.

Sequenced: PBMCs. This receptor was identified in a woman between 40 and 55 years old in good health and CMV-seropositive.

In nucleotides, the CDR3 is TGCGCCAGCAAAGTGGACTTATATAATTCACCCCTCCACTTT. It codes for CASKVDLYNSPLHF. V and J are TRBV10-2 and TRBJ1-6; D is uncertain. V was clipped by 7 bases and J by 4 bases, with 11 bases between them. This CDR3 contains 14 residues. Germline loops: CDR1 WSHSY, CDR2 SAAADI.